This is a list of T cell receptor beta chains from one sample in a study of TIL therapy for anti-PD-1-resistant metastatic lung cancer. Generated by immunoSEQ multiplex PCR, the TCRdb table keeps only in-frame clones and is missing some. The data hold some 90,000 clones, with around three fifths observed a single time. Sequencing was performed on tumor tissue, taken at baseline. Every receptor here comes from a person between 25 and 79 years old with non-small cell lung cancer. The CDR3 runs from the conserved cysteine through the conserved F or W. A D gene is named only where the DNA matches it firmly. Some rows mark clone size as missing; the rest say once, few, many or name a class of expanded clone.

v_call: TRBV3-1/TRBV3-2
d_call: -
clone_size: -
j_call: TRBJ1-1
cdr3_aa: CASSQEARLGTAHTEAFF
cdr3_nt: TGTGCCAGCAGCCAAGAGGCCCGTTTAGGGACGGCCCACACTGAAGCTTTCTTT

v_call: TRBV10-3
d_call: -
clone_size: -
j_call: TRBJ2-2
cdr3_aa: CAISDEGSGELFF
cdr3_nt: TGTGCCATCAGTGACGAGGGATCCGGGGAGCTGTTTTTT

v_call: TRBV29-1
d_call: -
clone_size: -
j_call: TRBJ2-5
cdr3_aa: CSVDGLGAGEEETQYF
cdr3_nt: TGCAGCGTTGATGGATTGGGTGCCGGGGAGGAAGAGACCCAGTACTTC

v_call: TRBV4-1
d_call: -
clone_size: -
j_call: TRBJ1-3
cdr3_aa: CASSQDRTELLGNTIYF
cdr3_nt: TGCGCCAGCAGCCAAGACCGGACGGAATTACTCGGAAACACCATATATTTT

v_call: TRBV28
d_call: TRBD2
clone_size: -
j_call: TRBJ2-7
cdr3_aa: CASTDLGLAVRDEQYF
cdr3_nt: TGTGCCAGCACCGACTTGGGACTAGCGGTTCGGGACGAGCAGTACTTC

v_call: TRBV5-4
d_call: TRBD1
clone_size: -
j_call: TRBJ2-5
cdr3_aa: CASSRTGKETQYF
cdr3_nt: TGTGCCAGCAGTCGGACAGGGAAAGAGACCCAGTACTTC

v_call: TRBV10-1
d_call: TRBD1
clone_size: once
j_call: TRBJ1-3
cdr3_aa: CARLSRWGQSLSGNTIYF
cdr3_nt: TGCGCCAGGTTGAGCCGTTGGGGACAGTCCCTCTCTGGAAACACCATATATTTT

v_call: TRBV5-1
d_call: -
clone_size: many
j_call: TRBJ1-3
cdr3_aa: CASSFGASSGNTIYF
cdr3_nt: TGCGCCAGCAGCTTTGGGGCATCATCTGGAAACACCATATATTTT

v_call: TRBV7-9
d_call: -
clone_size: -
j_call: TRBJ1-5
cdr3_aa: CASSWGGDSNQPQHF
cdr3_nt: TGTGCCAGCAGCTGGGGGGGGGATAGCAATCAGCCCCAGCATTTT

v_call: TRBV7-9
d_call: TRBD1
clone_size: -
j_call: TRBJ1-5
cdr3_aa: CASSLGTGHNQPQHF
cdr3_nt: TGTGCCAGCAGCCTCGGGACAGGCCACAATCAGCCCCAGCATTTT

v_call: TRBV28
d_call: -
clone_size: few
j_call: TRBJ2-7
cdr3_aa: CASSPPSYEQYF
cdr3_nt: TGTGCCAGCAGTCCCCCCTCCTACGAGCAGTACTTC